The 8 T cell receptor beta chains below were found in one sample sequenced in a study of T-cell reconstitution after alpha-beta-depleted transplantation in children. As it was prepared, the TCRbeta library received unique molecular identifiers. MiXCR, run by TCRdb on the PCR reads, gives a single entry per CDR3 protein. The sample contains more than 200,000 distinct CDR3 sequences, around 25% of which appear only once. The starting material was PBMCs, mostly from graft donor cells, obtained 360 days after TCRalphabeta/CD19-depleted stem cell transplant. All receptors come from a female patient aged 2 to 10 who had a stem cell transplant for congenital amegakaryocytic thrombocytopenia, so the T cells may come from the graft donor.

CDR3 loop: CSARVSPRADYEQYF. The CDR3 coding sequence is TGCAGTGCTAGAGTGTCTCCTAGAGCGGACTACGAGCAGTACTTC. V gene TRBV20-1 combines with J gene TRBJ2-7; D possibly corresponds to TRBD2 (5 bases). V was cut by 1 base and J by 3 bases, with 16 bases left in between. This CDR3 region has 15 residues. Germline CDR1 reads DFQATT; CDR2 reads SNEGSKA (reference sequence).

This clonotype was seen once. The genes are TRBV7-2 and TRBJ2-3; 7 bases are a match to TRBD2. The CDR3 is 13 amino acids. The germline gives CDR1 SGHTA, CDR2 FQGNSA. V lost 7 bases and J lost 9; bases outside the gene matches: 10. The CDR3 loop reads CASKWGGSDTQYF. In DNA form, the CDR3 reads TGTGCCAGCAAATGGGGGGGAAGCGACACGCAGTATTTT. The full variable domain, rest sourced from reference TRBV7-2 and TRBJ2-3, is GAGVSQSPSNKVTEKGKDVELRCDPISGHTALYWYRQSLGQGLEFLIYFQGNSAPDKSGLPSDRFSAERTGGSVSTLTIQRTQQEDSAVYLCASKWGGSDTQYFGPGTRLTVL.

This clonotype was recorded a few times. The chain employs TRBV7-9 and TRBJ1-1; D remains ambiguous. V was shortened by 4 bases and J by 3 bases, with 15 bases between the two germline ends. Germline V gene sequence: CDR1 SEHNR, CDR2 FQNEAQ (reference sequence). CDR3 length: 15 residues. As DNA, the CDR3 is TGTGCCAGCAGCTCCTCCTCGGTTATTCACACTGAAGCTTTCTTT. As protein: CASSSSSVIHTEAFF.

The chain employs TRBV20-1 and TRBJ1-5; 9 bases are a match to TRBD1. V gave up 1 base and J gave up 7 bases; unmatched junction bases: 5. CDR1 DFQATT and CDR2 SNEGSKA come from the germline V gene (reference sequence). The CDR3 runs to 14 residues. The CDR3 coding sequence is TGCAGTGCTAGAGGGAGACAGGGGGAACAGCCCCAGCATTTT. It yields the protein CSARGRQGEQPQHF.

This clonotype was seen only a few times. J is TRBJ2-4 and V is TRBV29-1; no firm D call. CDR1 and CDR2 from the germline V gene are SQVTM and ANQGSEA. CDR3 length equals 10 residues. V was shortened by 5 bases and J by 8 bases, with 7 bases between the two germline ends. CDR3 in amino acids: CSVQRDIQYF. CDR3 sequence (DNA): TGCAGCGTTCAACGAGACATTCAGTACTTC. The whole variable domain, filled in from reference TRBV29-1 and TRBJ2-4, reads SAVISQKPSRDICQRGTSLTIQCQVDSQVTMMFWYRQQPGQSLTLIATANQGSEATYESGFVIDKFPISRPNLTFSTLTVSNMSPEDSSIYLCSVQRDIQYFGAGTRLSVL.

This clonotype showed up just a few times. This rearrangement joins TRBV20-1 to TRBJ2-1, with D unresolved. The germline V and J ends were trimmed by 0 bases and 7 bases, with 4 bases remaining between them. Looked up from germline, CDR1 is DFQATT and CDR2 is SNEGSKA (reference sequence). The CDR3 is 11 residues long. The DNA of the CDR3 is TGCAGTGCTAGAGATGGAAATGAGCAGTTCTTC. Protein product: CSARDGNEQFF.

The chain is built from TRBV28 and TRBJ2-5; TRBD2 is a possible D gene (7 bases). The V and J ends lost 3 bases and 1 base respectively, with 12 bases between them. This CDR3 spans 15 amino acids. Per germline, CDR1 MDHEN and CDR2 SYDVKM. The DNA of the CDR3 is TGTGCCAGCAGTTTGGGGGGGCGCCTCCAAGAGACCCAGTACTTC. Encoded protein: CASSLGGRLQETQYF. Complete variable domain (other parts from reference TRBV28 and TRBJ2-5): DVKVTQSSRYLVKRTGEKVFLECVQDMDHENMFWYRQDPGLGLRLIYFSYDVKMKEKGDIPEGYSVSREKKERFSLILESASTNQTSMYLCASSLGGRLQETQYFGPGTRLLVL.

There are a few counts of this clonotype. The chain uses TRBV30 and TRBJ2-5, with D maybe TRBD1 (6 bases). Looked up from germline, CDR1 is GTSNPN and CDR2 is SVGIG (reference sequence). With 8 bases removed from V and 2 bases from J, the gap between germline ends came to 9 bases. This CDR3 region has 11 residues. The CDR3 coding sequence is TGTGCCGGCGGACAGCAAGAGACCCAGTACTTC. Encoded protein: CAGGQQETQYF.